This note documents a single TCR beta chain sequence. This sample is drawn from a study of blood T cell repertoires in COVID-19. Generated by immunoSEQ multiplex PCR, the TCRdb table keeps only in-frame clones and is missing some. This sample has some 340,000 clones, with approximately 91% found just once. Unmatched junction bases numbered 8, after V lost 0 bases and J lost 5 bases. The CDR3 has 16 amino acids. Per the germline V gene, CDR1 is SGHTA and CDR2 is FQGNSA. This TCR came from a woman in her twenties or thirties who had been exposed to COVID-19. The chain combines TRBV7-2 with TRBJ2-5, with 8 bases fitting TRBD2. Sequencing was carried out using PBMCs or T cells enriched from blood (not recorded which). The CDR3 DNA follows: TGTGCCAGCAGCTTAGCGCGCGCGGGGGGCGGCGAGACCCAGTACTTC. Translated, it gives CASSLARAGGGETQYF.